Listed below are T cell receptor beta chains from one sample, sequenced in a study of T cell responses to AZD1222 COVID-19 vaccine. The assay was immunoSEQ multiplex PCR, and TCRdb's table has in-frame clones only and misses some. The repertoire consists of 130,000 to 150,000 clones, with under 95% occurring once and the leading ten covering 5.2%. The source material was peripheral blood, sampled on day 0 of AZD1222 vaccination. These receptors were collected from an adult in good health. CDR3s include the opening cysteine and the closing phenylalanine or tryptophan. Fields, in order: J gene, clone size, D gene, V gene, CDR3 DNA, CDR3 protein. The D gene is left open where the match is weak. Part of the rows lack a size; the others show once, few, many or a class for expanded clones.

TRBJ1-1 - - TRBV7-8 TGTGCCAGCAGCTTAGAGTCGGGGACTGAAGCTTTCTTT CASSLESGTEAFF
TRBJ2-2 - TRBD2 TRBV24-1 TGTGCCACCAGTGTCCCGGGAGGCACCGGGGAGCTGTTTTTT CATSVPGGTGELFF
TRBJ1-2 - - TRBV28 TGTGCCAGCAGTTTAGTAGGGGTCACTAACTATGGCTACACCTTC CASSLVGVTNYGYTF
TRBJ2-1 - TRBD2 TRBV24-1 TGTGCCACCAGTGATTTGGGGGAGGGAGGTCCGATCTCCTACAATGAGCAGTTCTTC CATSDLGEGGPISYNEQFF
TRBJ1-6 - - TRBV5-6 TGTGCCAGCACGAAGGCACCTTTTTCACCCCTCCACTTT CASTKAPFSPLHF
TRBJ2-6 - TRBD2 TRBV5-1 TGCGCCAGCAGCTTGGGGGGGACTAGCGGTTTCTCTGGGGCCAACGTCCTGACTTTC CASSLGGTSGFSGANVLTF
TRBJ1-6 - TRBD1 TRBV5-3 TGTGCCAGAAGGCCGGACAGGGATATAACGAGCTCCTATAATTCACCCCTCCACTTT CARRPDRDITSSYNSPLHF
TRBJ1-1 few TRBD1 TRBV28 TGTGCCAGCAGTCCCCCTCCGGGACAGGGGGTTCCGGCTTTCTTT CASSPPPGQGVPAFF
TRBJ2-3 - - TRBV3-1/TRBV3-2 TGTGCCAGCAGCCGCCGGGCCTCATCGTTCGGGTTGACGCAGTATTTT CASSRRASSFGLTQYF
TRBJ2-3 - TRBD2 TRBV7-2 TGTGCCAGCAGTTTGGGGGGGAGGGCAGATACGCAGTATTTT CASSLGGRADTQYF
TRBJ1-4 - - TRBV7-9 TGTGCCAGCAGCTTTGGCAGGGGAGGGGAAAAACTGTTTTTT CASSFGRGGEKLFF
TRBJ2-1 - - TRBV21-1 TGTGCCAGCAGCAAAGACGCTTTCAATGAGCAGTTCTTC CASSKDAFNEQFF
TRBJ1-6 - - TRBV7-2 TGTGCCAGCAGCTTAGAGGATTCACCCCTCCACTTT CASSLEDSPLHF
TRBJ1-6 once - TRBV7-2 TGTGCCAGCAGCTTTTTAAGGACACTTAATTCACCCCTCCACTTT CASSFLRTLNSPLHF
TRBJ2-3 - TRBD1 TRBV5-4 TGTGCCAGCAGCGCTGGACAGGGCCTCTCGGATACGCAGTATTTT CASSAGQGLSDTQYF
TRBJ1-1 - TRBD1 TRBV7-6 TGTGCCAGCAGCCCTAGGGGCGGGACAGTCCGAAGTGAAGCTTTCTTT CASSPRGGTVRSEAFF
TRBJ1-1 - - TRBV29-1 TGCAGCGCAATCACGACCCGGAACACTGAAGCTTTCTTT CSAITTRNTEAFF
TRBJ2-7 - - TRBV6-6 TGTGCCAGCAGTTACTGGGGGGCCTACGAGCAGTACTTC CASSYWGAYEQYF
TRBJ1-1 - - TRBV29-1 TGCAGCGTTGATCCCGGTCACACTGAAGCTTTCTTT CSVDPGHTEAFF
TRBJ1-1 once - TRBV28 TGTGCCAGCAGTTTATTTCCGGGAGCAAACACTGAAGCTTTCTTT CASSLFPGANTEAFF
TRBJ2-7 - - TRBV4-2 TGTGCCAGCAGCCAACAAGGAAACAGCGCCCGCCACGAGCAGTACTTC CASSQQGNSARHEQYF
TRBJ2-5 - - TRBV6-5 TGTGCCAGCAGAAGTGGGGGAGAGACCCAGTACTTC CASRSGGETQYF
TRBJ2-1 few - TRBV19 TGTGCCAGTAGCCCCAATGGGGGGAGTTTCTACAATGAGCAGTTCTTC CASSPNGGSFYNEQFF
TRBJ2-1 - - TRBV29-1 TGCAGCGTTGGACCCGGGGGTTACAATGAGCAGTTCTTC CSVGPGGYNEQFF
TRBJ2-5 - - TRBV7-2 TGTGCCAGCAGTCCCCGACGGGCACACCAAGAGACCCAGTACTTC CASSPRRAHQETQYF
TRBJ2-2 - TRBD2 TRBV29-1 TGCAGCGTTGTAGCGGGAGGGTCCACCGGGGAGCTGTTTTTT CSVVAGGSTGELFF
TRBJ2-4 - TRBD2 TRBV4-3 TGCGCCAGCAGCCAGCGCGGGGGGGCCAAAAACATTCAGTACTTC CASSQRGGAKNIQYF
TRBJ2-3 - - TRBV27 TGTGCCAGCAGTTTAGGGGTTAGCAGAGATACGCAGTATTTT CASSLGVSRDTQYF
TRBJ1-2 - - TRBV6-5 TGTGCCAGCAGGGCGAATTGGGGCTACACCTTC CASRANWGYTF
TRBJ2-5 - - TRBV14 TGTGCCAGCAGCCAAGAAATCGGAGGGGAGACCCAGTACTTC CASSQEIGGETQYF
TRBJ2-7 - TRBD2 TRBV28 TGTGCCAGCAGTCCCGTCCTAGCGGGAGTGGCCTACGAGCAGTACTTC CASSPVLAGVAYEQYF
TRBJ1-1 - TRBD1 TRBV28 TGTGCCAGCAGTTCCACCTCAGGGGGGCGGGCTGAAGCTTTCTTT CASSSTSGGRAEAFF
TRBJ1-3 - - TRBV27 TGTGCCAGCAGTTTGCAACCCCCCGGGTCCAACTCTGGAAACACCATATATTTT CASSLQPPGSNSGNTIYF
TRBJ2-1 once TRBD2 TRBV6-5 TGTGCCAGCAGTGACTCTAGCGGGGGGGCCAATGAGCAGTTCTTC CASSDSSGGANEQFF
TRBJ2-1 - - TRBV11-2 TGTGCCAGCAGAATCTACAATGAGCAGTTCTTC CASRIYNEQFF
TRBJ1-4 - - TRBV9 TGTGCCAGCAGCTCGGGGGGACCGACAACTAATGAAAAACTGTTTTTT CASSSGGPTTNEKLFF
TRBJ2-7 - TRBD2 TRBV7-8 TGTGCCAGCAGCCTGGGACTAGCGGGGGTCGAGCAGTACTTC CASSLGLAGVEQYF
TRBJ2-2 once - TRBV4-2 TGTGCCAGCAGCCTCCCCGGGGCCCTACACACCGGGGAGCTGTTTTTT CASSLPGALHTGELFF
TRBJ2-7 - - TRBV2 TGTGCCAGCAGTGAAGTGGGACATGCCTACGAGCAGTACTTC CASSEVGHAYEQYF
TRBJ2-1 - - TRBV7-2 TGTGCCAGCAGCTGGGTGGGGAATGAGCAGTTCTTC CASSWVGNEQFF
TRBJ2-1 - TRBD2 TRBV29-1 TGCAGCGTTGGGGCGGGAGCCAGTTATGAGCAGTTCTTC CSVGAGASYEQFF
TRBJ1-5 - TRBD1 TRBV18 TGTGCCAGCTCATCTGGACTGGGACAGGGGTGGAGCAATCAGCCCCAGCATTTT CASSSGLGQGWSNQPQHF
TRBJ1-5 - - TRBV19 TGTGCCAGTAGTATACGGCTATTTACAAGTACGGATCAGCCCCAGCATTTT CASSIRLFTSTDQPQHF
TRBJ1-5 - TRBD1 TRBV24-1 TGTGCCACCAGCCCCCGGACAGGGCTTCAGCCCCAGCATTTT CATSPRTGLQPQHF
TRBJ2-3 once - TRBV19 TGTGCCAGTAGTGATGGACTCCGTCGTTCCGATACGCAGTATTTT CASSDGLRRSDTQYF
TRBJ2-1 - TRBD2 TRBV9 TGTGCCAGCAGCCCGGGCGGGAGGCTCAATGAGCAGTTCTTC CASSPGGRLNEQFF
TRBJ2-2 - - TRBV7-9 TGTGCCAGCAGCCCGCCCCTTACCGGGGAGCTGTTTTTT CASSPPLTGELFF
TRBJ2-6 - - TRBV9 TGTGCCAGCAGCGTAGACGGCGGCAGTGCTGGGGCCAACGTCCTGACTTTC CASSVDGGSAGANVLTF
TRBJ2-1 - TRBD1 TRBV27 TGTGCCAGCAGTCCGACAGGGGGGAATGAGCAGTTCTTC CASSPTGGNEQFF
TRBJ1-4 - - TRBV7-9 TGTGCCAGCAGCCCCTCATTGGGGGGGCTTCATGAAAAACTGTTTTTT CASSPSLGGLHEKLFF
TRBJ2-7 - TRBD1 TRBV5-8 TGTGCCAGCAGCAACCCGGGACAGGGAGGCATCGAGCAGTACTTC CASSNPGQGGIEQYF
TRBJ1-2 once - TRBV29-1 TGCAGCGTTCGGGGCAGGGACTATGGCTACACCTTC CSVRGRDYGYTF
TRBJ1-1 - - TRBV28 TGTGCCAGCAGAGAACCTCCGGGACAATCCACTGAAGCTTTCTTT CASREPPGQSTEAFF
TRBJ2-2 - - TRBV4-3 TGCGCCAGCAGCCAAGACTATGGTAGCTCCGGGGAGCTGTTTTTT CASSQDYGSSGELFF
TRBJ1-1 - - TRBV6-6 TGTGCCAGCAGTATGGGGGAGAACACTGAAGCTTTCTTT CASSMGENTEAFF
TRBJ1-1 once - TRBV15 TGTGCCACCAGCAGAGAGGGGGGGGTAGTAACTGAAGCTTTCTTT CATSREGGVVTEAFF
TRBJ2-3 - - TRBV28 TGTGCCAGCAGTTTGGCGGGGCGCACAGATACGCAGTATTTT CASSLAGRTDTQYF
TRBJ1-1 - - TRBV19 TGTGCCAGTAGTATTCCCGTCGGGGGGGCTGAAGCTTTCTTT CASSIPVGGAEAFF